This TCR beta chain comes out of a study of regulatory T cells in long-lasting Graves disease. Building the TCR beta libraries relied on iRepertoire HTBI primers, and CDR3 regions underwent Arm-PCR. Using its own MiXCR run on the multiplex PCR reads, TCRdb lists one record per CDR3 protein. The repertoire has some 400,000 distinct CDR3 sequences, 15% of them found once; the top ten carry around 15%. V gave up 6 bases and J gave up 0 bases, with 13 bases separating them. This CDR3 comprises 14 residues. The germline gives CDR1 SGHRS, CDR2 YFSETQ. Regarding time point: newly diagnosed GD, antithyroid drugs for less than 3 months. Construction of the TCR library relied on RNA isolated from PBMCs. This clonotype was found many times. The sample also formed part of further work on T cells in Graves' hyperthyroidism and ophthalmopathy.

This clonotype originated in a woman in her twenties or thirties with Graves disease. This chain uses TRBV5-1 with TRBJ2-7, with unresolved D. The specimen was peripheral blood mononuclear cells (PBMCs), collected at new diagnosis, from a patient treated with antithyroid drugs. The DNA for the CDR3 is TGCGCCAGCAAATCATTTACGTCCTCCTACGAGCAGTACTTC. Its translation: CASKSFTSSYEQYF.